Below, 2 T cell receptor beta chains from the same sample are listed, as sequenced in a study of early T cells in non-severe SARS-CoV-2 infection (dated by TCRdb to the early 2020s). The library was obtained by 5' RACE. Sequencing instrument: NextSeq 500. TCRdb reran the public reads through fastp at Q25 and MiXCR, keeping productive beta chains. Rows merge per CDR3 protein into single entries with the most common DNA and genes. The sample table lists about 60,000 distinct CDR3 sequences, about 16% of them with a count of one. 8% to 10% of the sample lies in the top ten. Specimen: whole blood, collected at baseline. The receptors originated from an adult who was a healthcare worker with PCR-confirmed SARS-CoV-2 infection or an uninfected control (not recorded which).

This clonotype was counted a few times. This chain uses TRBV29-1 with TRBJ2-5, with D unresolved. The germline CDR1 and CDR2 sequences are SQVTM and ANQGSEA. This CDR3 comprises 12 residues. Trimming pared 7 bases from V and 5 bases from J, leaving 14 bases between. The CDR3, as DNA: TGCAGCGCCGGACCCTTAGATGAGACCCAGTACTTC. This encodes CSAGPLDETQYF.

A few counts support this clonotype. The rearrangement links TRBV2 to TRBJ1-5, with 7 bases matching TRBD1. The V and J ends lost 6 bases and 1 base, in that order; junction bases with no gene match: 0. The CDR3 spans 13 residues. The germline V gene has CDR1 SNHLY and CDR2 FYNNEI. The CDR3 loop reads CASRGQSNQPQHF. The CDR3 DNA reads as TGTGCCAGCAGGGGACAGAGCAATCAGCCCCAGCATTTT.